The rows below give T cell receptor beta chains drawn from one sample of a study of blood T cell repertoires in COVID-19. Sequencing was performed with immunoSEQ multiplex PCR; in TCRdb, only in-frame clones are kept and a portion is missing. The repertoire holds more than 80,000 clones, with roughly 72% as singletons. The specimen sequenced was peripheral blood. The receptors come from a woman aged 55 to 70 in a cohort sampled during active or convalescent COVID-19. CDR3s include the opening cysteine and the closing phenylalanine or tryptophan. D genes are given only for firm matches. The listing skips clone size in some rows; elsewhere it reads once, few, many or a size class.

J: TRBJ1-5; V: TRBV4-1; D: .; size: .; DNA: TGCGCCAGCAGCATAGGGGGTAATCAGCCCCAGCATTTT; CDR3: CASSIGGNQPQHF
J: TRBJ1-5; V: TRBV6-1; D: .; size: .; DNA: TGTGCCAGCAGTGTCAAACCACCCGGACAGCCCTATAGCAATCAGCCCCAGCATTTT; CDR3: CASSVKPPGQPYSNQPQHF
J: TRBJ2-3; V: TRBV7-7; D: .; size: .; DNA: TGTGCCGTCGGGAGAAGCACAGATACGCAGTATTTT; CDR3: CAVGRSTDTQYF
J: TRBJ1-2; V: TRBV7-8; D: TRBD1; size: .; DNA: TGTGCCAGCAGCCTGGACAGGGACTATGGCTACACCTTC; CDR3: CASSLDRDYGYTF
J: TRBJ1-2; V: TRBV4-1; D: .; size: .; DNA: TGCGCCAGCAGCAACACAGGGACTAACTATGGCTACACCTTC; CDR3: CASSNTGTNYGYTF
J: TRBJ2-2; V: TRBV5-1; D: .; size: few; DNA: TGCGCCAGCAGCTTGTACAGCGGACCGAACACCGGGGAGCTGTTTTTT; CDR3: CASSLYSGPNTGELFF
J: TRBJ1-1; V: TRBV4-1; D: .; size: .; DNA: TGCGCCAGCAGCCAAGTCGCAGTTACTGAAGCTTTCTTT; CDR3: CASSQVAVTEAFF
J: TRBJ1-5; V: TRBV6-2/TRBV6-3; D: TRBD1; size: .; DNA: TGTGCCAGCAGTCAACACGACAGGGACATTTACCAGCCCCAGCATTTT; CDR3: CASSQHDRDIYQPQHF
J: TRBJ2-5; V: TRBV18; D: TRBD1; size: once; DNA: TGTGCCAGCTCACCACCGGGACAGGGGCTATTGGGGGAGACCCAGTACTTC; CDR3: CASSPPGQGLLGETQYF
J: TRBJ2-3; V: TRBV7-2; D: TRBD2; size: few; DNA: TGTGCCATTCAGACTAGCGGGGGTAGCACAGATACGCAGTATTTT; CDR3: CAIQTSGGSTDTQYF
J: TRBJ1-3; V: TRBV6-5; D: TRBD1; size: .; DNA: TGTGCCAGCAGGCATACAGGGGCTGGAAACACCATATATTTT; CDR3: CASRHTGAGNTIYF
J: TRBJ2-1; V: TRBV24-1; D: .; size: many; DNA: TGTGCCACCAGTGAGGCTGCGGGGAAGTACAATGAGCAGTTCTTC; CDR3: CATSEAAGKYNEQFF
J: TRBJ2-7; V: TRBV6-5; D: .; size: .; DNA: TGTGCCAGCAGCGCCGCGTGGGGGCGCGAGCAGTACTTC; CDR3: CASSAAWGREQYF
J: TRBJ2-3; V: TRBV7-3; D: .; size: .; DNA: TGTGCCAGCAGCTTAGGGCGTCAGGGTACGCAGTATTTT; CDR3: CASSLGRQGTQYF
J: TRBJ2-1; V: TRBV7-6; D: TRBD1; size: .; DNA: TGTGCCAGCAGCTCCAATTACAGGGGGCGTGAATGGAATGAGCAGTTCTTC; CDR3: CASSSNYRGREWNEQFF
J: TRBJ1-3; V: TRBV7-9; D: .; size: .; DNA: TGTGCCAGCAGCTTAGGACAGTCATCTGGAAACACCATATATTTT; CDR3: CASSLGQSSGNTIYF